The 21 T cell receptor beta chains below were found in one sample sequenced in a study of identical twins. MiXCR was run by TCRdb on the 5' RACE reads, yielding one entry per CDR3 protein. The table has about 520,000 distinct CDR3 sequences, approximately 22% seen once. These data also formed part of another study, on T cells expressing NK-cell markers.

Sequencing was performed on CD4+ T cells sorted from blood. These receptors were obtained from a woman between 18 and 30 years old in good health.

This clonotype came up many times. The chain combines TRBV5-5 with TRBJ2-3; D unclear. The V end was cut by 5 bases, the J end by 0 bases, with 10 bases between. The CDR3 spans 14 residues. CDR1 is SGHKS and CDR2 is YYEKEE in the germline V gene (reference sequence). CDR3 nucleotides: TGTGCCAGCAGATCACCGTCTAGCACAGATACGCAGTATTTT. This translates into CASRSPSSTDTQYF.

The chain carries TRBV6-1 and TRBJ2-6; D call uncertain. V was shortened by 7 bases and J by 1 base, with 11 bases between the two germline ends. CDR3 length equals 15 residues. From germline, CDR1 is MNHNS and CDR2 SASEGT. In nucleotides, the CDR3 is TGTGCCAGCACCCCGTCCGGTTCTGGGGCCAACGTCCTGACTTTC. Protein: CASTPSGSGANVLTF.

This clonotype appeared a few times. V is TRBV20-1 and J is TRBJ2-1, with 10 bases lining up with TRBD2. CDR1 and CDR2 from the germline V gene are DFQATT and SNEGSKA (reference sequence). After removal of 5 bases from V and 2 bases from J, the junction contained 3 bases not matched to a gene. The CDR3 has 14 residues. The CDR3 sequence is CSAWTSGPYNEQFF. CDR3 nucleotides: TGCAGTGCTTGGACTAGCGGACCCTACAATGAGCAGTTCTTC.

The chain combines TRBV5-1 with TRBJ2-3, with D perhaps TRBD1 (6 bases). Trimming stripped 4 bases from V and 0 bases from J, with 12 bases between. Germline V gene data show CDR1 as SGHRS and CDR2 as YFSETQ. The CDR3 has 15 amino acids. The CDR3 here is CASSPGQPSTDTQYF. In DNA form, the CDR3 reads TGCGCCAGCAGCCCCGGACAGCCAAGCACAGATACGCAGTATTTT.

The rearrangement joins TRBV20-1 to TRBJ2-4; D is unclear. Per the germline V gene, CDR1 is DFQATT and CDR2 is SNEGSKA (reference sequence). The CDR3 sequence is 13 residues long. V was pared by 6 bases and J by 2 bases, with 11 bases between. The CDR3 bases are TGCAGTGCCTACTTGGGGTCCAAAAACATTCAGTACTTC. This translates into CSAYLGSKNIQYF.

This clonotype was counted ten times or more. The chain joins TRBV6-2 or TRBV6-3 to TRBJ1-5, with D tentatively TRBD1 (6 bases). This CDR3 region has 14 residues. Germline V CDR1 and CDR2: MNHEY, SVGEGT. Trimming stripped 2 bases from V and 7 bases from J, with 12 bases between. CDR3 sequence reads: CASSYLQGYQPQHF. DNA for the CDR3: TGTGCCAGCAGTTACCTGCAGGGGTACCAGCCCCAGCATTTT.

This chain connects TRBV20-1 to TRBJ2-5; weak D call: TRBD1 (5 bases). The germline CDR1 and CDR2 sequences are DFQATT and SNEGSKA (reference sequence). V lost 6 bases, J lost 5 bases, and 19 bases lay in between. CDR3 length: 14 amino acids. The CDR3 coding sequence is TGCAGTGCGCCGAGGACAACCTTCGGGGAGACCCAGTACTTC. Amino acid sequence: CSAPRTTFGETQYF.

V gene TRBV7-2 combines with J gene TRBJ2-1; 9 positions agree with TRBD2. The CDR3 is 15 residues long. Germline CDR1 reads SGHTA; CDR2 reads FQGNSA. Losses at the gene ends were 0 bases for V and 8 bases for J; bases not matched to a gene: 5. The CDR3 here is CASSLASSGAHEQFF. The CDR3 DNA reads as TGTGCCAGCAGCTTAGCGTCTAGCGGGGCCCATGAGCAGTTCTTC. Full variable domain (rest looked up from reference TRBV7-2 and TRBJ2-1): GAGVSQSPSNKVTEKGKDVELRCDPISGHTALYWYRQSLGQGLEFLIYFQGNSAPDKSGLPSDRFSAERTGGSVSTLTIQRTQQEDSAVYLCASSLASSGAHEQFFGPGTRLTVL.

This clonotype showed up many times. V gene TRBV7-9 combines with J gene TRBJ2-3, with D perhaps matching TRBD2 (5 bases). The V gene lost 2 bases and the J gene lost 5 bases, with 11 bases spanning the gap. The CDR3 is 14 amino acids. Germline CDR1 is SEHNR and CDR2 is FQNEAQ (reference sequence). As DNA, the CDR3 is TGTGCCAGCAGCTTAAGGGCAGAGGGAGATACGCAGTATTTT. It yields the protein CASSLRAEGDTQYF.

CDR3 sequence (DNA): TGTGCCAGCAGCTCAAGGGACAGGGACCACGAGCAGTACTTC. It yields the protein CASSSRDRDHEQYF. The chain carries TRBV21-1 and TRBJ2-7; no DNA check was done on the table's D call, TRBD1. TRBV21-1 is annotated as a pseudogene. This CDR3 spans 14 amino acids.

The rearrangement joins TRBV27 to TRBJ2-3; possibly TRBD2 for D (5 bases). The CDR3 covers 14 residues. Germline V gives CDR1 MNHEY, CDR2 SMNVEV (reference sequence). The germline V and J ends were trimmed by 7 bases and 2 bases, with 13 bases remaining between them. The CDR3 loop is CASTKQRDTDTQYF. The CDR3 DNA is TGTGCCAGCACAAAGCAGAGGGACACAGATACGCAGTATTTT.

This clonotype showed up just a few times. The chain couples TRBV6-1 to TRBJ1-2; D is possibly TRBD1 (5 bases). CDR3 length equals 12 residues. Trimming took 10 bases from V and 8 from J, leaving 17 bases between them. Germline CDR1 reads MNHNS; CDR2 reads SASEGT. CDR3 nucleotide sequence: TGTGCCACCACGTTATTAGGGGAAGGCTACACCTTC. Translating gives CATTLLGEGYTF.

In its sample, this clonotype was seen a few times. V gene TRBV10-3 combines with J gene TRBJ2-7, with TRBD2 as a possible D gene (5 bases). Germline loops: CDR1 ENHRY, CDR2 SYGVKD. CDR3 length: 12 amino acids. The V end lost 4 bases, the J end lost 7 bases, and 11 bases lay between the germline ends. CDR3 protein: CAISVVRDEQYF. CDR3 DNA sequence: TGTGCCATCAGTGTCGTACGGGATGAGCAGTACTTC.

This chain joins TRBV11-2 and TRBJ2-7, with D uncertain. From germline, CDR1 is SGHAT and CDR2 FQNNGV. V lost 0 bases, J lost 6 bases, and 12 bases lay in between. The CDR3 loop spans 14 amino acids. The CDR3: CASSLESFSLEQYF. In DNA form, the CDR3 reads TGTGCCAGCAGCTTAGAGTCTTTTAGCCTCGAGCAGTACTTC. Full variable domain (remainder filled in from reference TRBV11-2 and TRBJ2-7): EAGVAQSPRYKIIEKRQSVAFWCNPISGHATLYWYQQILGQGPKLLIQFQNNGVVDDSQLPKDRFSAERLKGVDSTLKIQPAKLEDSAVYLCASSLESFSLEQYFGPGTRLTVT.

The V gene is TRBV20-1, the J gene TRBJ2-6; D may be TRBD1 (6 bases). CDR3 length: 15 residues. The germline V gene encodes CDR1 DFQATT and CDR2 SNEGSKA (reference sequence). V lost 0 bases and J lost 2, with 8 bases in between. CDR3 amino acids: CSARDGGTGANVLTF. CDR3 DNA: TGCAGTGCTAGAGATGGGGGCACTGGGGCCAACGTCCTGACTTTC.

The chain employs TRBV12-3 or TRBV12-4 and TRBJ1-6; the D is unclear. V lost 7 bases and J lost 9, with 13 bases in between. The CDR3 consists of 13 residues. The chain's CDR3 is CASTLKRVSPLHF. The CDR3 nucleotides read TGTGCCAGCACCCTGAAGAGGGTTTCACCCCTCCACTTT.

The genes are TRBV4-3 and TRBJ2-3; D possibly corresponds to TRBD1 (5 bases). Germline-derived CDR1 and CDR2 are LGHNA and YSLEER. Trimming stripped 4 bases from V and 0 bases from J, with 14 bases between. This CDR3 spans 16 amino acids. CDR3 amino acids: CASSPLGQRSTDTQYF. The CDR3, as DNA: TGCGCCAGCAGCCCACTGGGGCAGCGAAGCACAGATACGCAGTATTTT.

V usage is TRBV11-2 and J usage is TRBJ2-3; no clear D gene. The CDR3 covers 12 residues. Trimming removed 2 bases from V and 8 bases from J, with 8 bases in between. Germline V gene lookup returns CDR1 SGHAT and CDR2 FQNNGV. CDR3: CASSLSSGTQYF. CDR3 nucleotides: TGTGCCAGCAGCTTATCGTCCGGTACGCAGTATTTT. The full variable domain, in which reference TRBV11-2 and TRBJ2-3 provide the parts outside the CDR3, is EAGVAQSPRYKIIEKRQSVAFWCNPISGHATLYWYQQILGQGPKLLIQFQNNGVVDDSQLPKDRFSAERLKGVDSTLKIQPAKLEDSAVYLCASSLSSGTQYFGPGTRLTVL.

CDR3 nucleotides: TGTGCCAGCAGTTCTCTAGCGGTGGAGACCCAGTACTTC. Amino acid sequence: CASSSLAVETQYF. The rearrangement uses TRBV12-3 or TRBV12-4 and TRBJ2-5, with TRBD2 matching 7 bases. The ends lost 4 bases at V and 5 bases at J; junction bases unmatched: 4. This CDR3 comprises 13 residues.

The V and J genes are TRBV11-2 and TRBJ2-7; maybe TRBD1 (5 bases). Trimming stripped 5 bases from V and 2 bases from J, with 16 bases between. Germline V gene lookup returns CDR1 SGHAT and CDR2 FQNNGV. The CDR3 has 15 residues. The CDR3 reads CASSPRGALAYEQYF. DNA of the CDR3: TGTGCCAGCAGCCCCCGTGGGGCTCTAGCCTACGAGCAGTACTTC.

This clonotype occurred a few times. The CDR3 DNA reads TGTGCCAGCAGCTTGCTGACCGGGGGGACCCAGTACTTC. Protein product: CASSLLTGGTQYF. The chain combines TRBV7-9 with TRBJ2-5, with D possibly being TRBD2 (6 bases). CDR3 length: 13 residues. Germline V gives CDR1 SEHNR, CDR2 FQNEAQ (reference sequence). The germline V and J ends were trimmed by 3 bases and 7 bases, with 12 bases remaining between them. Full variable domain (outside the CDR3, taken from reference TRBV7-9 and TRBJ2-5): DTGVSQNPRHKITKRGQNVTFRCDPISEHNRLYWYRQTLGQGPEFLTYFQNEAQLEKSRLLSDRFSAERPKGSFSTLEIQRTEQGDSAMYLCASSLLTGGTQYFGPGTRLLVL.